This TCR beta chain originates from a study of blood T cells in healthy people across ages. The study's findings and limits: Among long-lived donors, naive CD4+ cells were more numerous and diversity higher than in aged donors.

Primed by a sample-barcoded 5' primer and a J-beta primer mix, a second PCR proceeded for 7 to 11 cycles. Each CDR3 protein gets one entry after TCRdb re-called the 5' RACE reads with MiXCR. The table records about 760,000 distinct CDR3 sequences, roughly three fifths of them present only once. About this clonotype itself: Antigen: not known.

The CDR3 sequence is 14 residues long. With 5 bases removed from V and 5 bases from J, the gap between germline ends came to 14 bases. CDR1 and CDR2 from the germline V gene are MNHNS and SASEGT. The clonotype was recovered from a man aged 35 to 55 in good health. The sequenced material came from blood. This chain uses TRBV6-1 with TRBJ2-3, with a possible D match to TRBD1 (6 bases). The CDR3 reads CASSFRQVEDTQYF. In DNA form, the CDR3 reads TGTGCCAGCAGTTTCCGACAGGTGGAAGATACGCAGTATTTT.